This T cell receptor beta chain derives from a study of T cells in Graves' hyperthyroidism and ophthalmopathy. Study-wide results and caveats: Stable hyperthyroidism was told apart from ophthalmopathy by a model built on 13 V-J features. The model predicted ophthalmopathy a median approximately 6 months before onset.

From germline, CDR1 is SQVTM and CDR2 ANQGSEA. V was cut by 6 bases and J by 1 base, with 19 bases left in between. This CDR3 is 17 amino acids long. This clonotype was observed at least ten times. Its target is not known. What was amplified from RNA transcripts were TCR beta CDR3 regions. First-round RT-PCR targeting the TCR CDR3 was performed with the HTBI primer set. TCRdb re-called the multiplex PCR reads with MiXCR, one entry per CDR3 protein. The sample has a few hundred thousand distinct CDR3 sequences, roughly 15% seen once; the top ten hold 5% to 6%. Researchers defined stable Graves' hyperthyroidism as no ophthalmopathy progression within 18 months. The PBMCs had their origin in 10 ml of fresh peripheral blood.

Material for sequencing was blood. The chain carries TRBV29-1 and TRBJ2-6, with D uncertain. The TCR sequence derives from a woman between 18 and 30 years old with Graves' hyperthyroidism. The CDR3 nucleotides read TGCAGCGTCGCCCTCCGGACGGATAAGTCTGGGGCCAACGTCCTGACTTTC. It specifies CSVALRTDKSGANVLTF.